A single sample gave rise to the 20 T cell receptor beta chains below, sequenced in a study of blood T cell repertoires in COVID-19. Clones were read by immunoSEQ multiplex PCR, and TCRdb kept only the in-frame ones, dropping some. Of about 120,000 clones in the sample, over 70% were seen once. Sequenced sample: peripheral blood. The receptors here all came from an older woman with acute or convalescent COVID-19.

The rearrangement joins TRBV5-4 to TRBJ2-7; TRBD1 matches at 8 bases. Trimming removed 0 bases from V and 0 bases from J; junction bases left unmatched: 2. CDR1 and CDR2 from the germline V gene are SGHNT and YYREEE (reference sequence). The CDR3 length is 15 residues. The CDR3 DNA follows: TGTGCCAGCAGCTTGGGGACAGGGAGCTCCTACGAGCAGTACTTC. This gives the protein CASSLGTGSSYEQYF.

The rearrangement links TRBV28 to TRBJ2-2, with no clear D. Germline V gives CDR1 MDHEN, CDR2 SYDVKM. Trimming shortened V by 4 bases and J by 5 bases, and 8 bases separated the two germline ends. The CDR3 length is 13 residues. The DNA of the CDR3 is TGTGCCAGCAGTTCGGGTTGGACCGGGGAGCTGTTTTTT. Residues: CASSSGWTGELFF.

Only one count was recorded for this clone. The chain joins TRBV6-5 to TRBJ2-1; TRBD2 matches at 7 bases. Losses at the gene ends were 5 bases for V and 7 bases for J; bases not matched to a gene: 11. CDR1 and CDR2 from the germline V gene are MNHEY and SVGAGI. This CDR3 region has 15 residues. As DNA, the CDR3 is TGTGCCAGCAGTATCCGGAGCGGGGATACAAATGAGCAGTTCTTC. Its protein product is CASSIRSGDTNEQFF.

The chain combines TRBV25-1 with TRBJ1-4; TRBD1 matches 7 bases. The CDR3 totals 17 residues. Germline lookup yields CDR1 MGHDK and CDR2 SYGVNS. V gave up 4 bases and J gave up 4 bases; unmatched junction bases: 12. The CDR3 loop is CASSVHHNRGFNEKLFF. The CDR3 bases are TGTGCCAGCAGTGTACACCATAACAGGGGATTTAATGAAAAACTGTTTTTT.

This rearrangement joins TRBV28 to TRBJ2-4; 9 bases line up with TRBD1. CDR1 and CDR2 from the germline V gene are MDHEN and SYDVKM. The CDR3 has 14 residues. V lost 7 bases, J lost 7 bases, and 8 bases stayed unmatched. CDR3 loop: CASNKQGASNIQYF. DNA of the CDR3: TGTGCCAGCAACAAACAGGGGGCATCGAACATTCAGTACTTC.

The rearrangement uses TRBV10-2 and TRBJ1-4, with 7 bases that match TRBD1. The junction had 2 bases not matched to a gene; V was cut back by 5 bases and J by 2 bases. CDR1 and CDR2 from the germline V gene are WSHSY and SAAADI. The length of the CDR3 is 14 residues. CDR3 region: CASSLGGTNEKLFF. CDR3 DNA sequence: TGCGCCAGCAGTCTAGGGGGCACTAATGAAAAACTGTTTTTT.

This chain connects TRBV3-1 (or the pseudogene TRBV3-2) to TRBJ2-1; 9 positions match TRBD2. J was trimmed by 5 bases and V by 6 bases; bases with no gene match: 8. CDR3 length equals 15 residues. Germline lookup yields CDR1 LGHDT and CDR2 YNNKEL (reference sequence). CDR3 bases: TGTGCCAGCAGACTAGCGGGTCCCGACCACAATGAGCAGTTCTTC. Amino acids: CASRLAGPDHNEQFF.

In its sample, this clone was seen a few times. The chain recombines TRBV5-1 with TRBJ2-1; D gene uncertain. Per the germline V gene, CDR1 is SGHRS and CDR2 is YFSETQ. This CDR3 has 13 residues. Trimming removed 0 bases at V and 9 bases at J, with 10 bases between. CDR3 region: CASSLDRVGEQFF. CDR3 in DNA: TGCGCCAGCAGCTTGGATCGGGTAGGTGAGCAGTTCTTC.

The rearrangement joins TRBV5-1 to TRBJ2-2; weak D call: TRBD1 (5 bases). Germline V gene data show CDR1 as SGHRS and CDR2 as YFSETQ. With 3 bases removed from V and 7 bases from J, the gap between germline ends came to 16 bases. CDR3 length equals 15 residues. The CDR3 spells CASSWTPSDGGELFF. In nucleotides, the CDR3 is TGCGCCAGCAGCTGGACACCCTCTGATGGCGGGGAGCTGTTTTTT.

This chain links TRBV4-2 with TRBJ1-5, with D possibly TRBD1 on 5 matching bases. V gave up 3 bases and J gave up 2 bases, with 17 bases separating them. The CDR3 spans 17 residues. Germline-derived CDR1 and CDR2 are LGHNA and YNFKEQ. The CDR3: CASSHRPGGGGNQPQHF. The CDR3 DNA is TGTGCCAGCAGCCACAGACCCGGGGGTGGGGGCAATCAGCCCCAGCATTTT.

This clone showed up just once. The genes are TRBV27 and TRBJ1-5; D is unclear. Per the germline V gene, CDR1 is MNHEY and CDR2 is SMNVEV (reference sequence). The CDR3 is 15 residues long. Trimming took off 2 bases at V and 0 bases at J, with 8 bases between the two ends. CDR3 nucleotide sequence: TGTGCCAGCAGTTTAGAGGCTTATAGCAATCAGCCCCAGCATTTT. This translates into CASSLEAYSNQPQHF.

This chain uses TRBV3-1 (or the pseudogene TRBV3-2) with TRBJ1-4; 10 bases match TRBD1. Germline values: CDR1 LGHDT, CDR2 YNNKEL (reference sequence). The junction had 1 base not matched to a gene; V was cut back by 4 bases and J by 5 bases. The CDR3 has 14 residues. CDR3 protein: CASSRTGGNEKLFF. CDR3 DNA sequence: TGTGCCAGCAGCCGGACAGGGGGGAATGAAAAACTGTTTTTT.

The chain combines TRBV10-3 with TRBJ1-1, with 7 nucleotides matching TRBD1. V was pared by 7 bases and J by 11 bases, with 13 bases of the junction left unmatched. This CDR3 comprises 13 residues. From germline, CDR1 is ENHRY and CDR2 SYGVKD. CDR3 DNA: TGTGCCATCAAAGGGACAGAGTCAACAAGGGCTTTCTTT. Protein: CAIKGTESTRAFF.

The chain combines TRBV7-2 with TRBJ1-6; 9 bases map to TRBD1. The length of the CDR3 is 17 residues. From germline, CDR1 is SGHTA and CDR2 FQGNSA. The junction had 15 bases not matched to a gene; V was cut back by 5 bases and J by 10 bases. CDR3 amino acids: CASSTPRDRVFPSPLHF. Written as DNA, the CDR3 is TGTGCCAGCAGCACCCCCCGGGACAGGGTCTTTCCCTCACCCCTCCACTTT.

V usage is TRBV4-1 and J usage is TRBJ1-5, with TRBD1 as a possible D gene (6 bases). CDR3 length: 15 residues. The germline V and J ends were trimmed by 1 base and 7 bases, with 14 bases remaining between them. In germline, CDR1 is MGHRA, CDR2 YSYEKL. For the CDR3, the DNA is TGCGCCAGCAGCCAAGTGGGGGGGGCTGGACAGCCCCAGCATTTT. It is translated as CASSQVGGAGQPQHF.

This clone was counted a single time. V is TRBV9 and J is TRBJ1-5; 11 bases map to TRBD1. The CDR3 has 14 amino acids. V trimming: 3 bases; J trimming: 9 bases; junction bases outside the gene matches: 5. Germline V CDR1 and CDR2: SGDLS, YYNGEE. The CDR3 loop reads CASSGGQGEWPQHF. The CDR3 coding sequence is TGTGCCAGCAGCGGGGGACAGGGGGAATGGCCCCAGCATTTT.

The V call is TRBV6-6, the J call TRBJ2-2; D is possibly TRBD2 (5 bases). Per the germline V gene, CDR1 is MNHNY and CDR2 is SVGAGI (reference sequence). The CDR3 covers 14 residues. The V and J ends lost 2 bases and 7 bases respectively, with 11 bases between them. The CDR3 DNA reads TGTGCCAGCAGTTACGTGGCAAGCGGCGGGGAGCTGTTTTTT. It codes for CASSYVASGGELFF.

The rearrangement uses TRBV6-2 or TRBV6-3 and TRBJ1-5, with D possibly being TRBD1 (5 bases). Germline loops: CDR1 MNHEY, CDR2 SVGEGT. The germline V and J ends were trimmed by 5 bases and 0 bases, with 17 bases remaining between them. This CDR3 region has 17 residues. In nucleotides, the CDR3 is TGTGCCAGCAGTCCCCGCTGGGGCTGGCGTAGCAATCAGCCCCAGCATTTT. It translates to CASSPRWGWRSNQPQHF.

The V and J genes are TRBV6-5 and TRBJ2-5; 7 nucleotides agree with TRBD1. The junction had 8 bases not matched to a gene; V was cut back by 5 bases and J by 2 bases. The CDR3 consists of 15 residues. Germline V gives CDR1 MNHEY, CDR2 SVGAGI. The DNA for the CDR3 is TGTGCCAGCAGTCCCGGGACAGTCACGCAAGAGACCCAGTACTTC. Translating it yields CASSPGTVTQETQYF.

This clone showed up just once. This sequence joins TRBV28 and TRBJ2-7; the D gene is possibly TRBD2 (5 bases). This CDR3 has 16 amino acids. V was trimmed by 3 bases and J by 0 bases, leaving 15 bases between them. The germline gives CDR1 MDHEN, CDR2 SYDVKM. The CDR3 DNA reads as TGTGCCAGCAGTTTCCCTCGGGGTTCTGTCTCCTACGAGCAGTACTTC. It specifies CASSFPRGSVSYEQYF.